This T cell receptor beta chain was captured by sequencing in a study of OX40 agonist ivuxolimab in advanced cancers. As for the study in general: Patients in dose escalation had liver, melanoma, kidney or head and neck cancers.

The CDR3 length is 14 residues. Germline-derived CDR1 and CDR2 are SGHNT and YYREEE (reference sequence). V lost 4 bases to trimming and J lost 1 base; unmatched junction nucleotides: 4. Sequenced by immunoSEQ multiplex PCR; TCRdb stores in-frame clones only, minus some. The table has approximately 66,000 clones, under 85% seen once. The sequenced sample was CD4+ or CD8+ T cells sorted from blood, obtained in a trial of the OX40 agonist ivuxolimab. The receptor comes from an adult with an advanced solid tumor such as melanoma, head and neck, liver or kidney cancer. V and J are TRBV5-4 and TRBJ1-2; the match to TRBD1 covers 7 bases. The CDR3 DNA follows: TGTGCCAGCAGCGACCGACAGGGTAACTATGGCTACACCTTC. It codes for CASSDRQGNYGYTF.